This TCR beta chain is drawn from a study of T-cell reconstitution after alpha-beta-depleted transplantation in children. Study-level results: Several hundred expanded graft clones reportedly supplied alpha-beta T cells about two months after transplant. From surviving recipient T cells and thymic progenitors came the high day-60 TCRbeta diversity observed in some patients. A year had passed since transplant, and T-cell counts and diversity by then came mostly from newly produced T cells.

The sample holds a few counts of this clonotype. The antigen remains unidentified. Looked up from germline, CDR1 is SGHAT and CDR2 is FQNNGV. V trimming: 2 bases; J trimming: 8 bases; junction bases outside the gene matches: 4. The CDR3 covers 15 residues. Unique molecular identifiers were built into the TCRbeta library. TCRdb itself ran the PCR reads through MiXCR, one entry per CDR3 protein. The repertoire holds around 200,000 distinct CDR3 sequences, with 17% as singletons. The sequence derives from a male patient between 2 and 15 years old who had a stem cell transplant for acute lymphoblastic leukemia, so the T cells may come from the graft donor. This sequence joins TRBV11-2 and TRBJ2-1; 12 nucleotides match TRBD2. The material was PBMCs, mostly from graft donor cells, obtained 360 days after TCRalphabeta/CD19-depleted stem cell transplant. CDR3 nucleotides: TGTGCCAGCAGCTTATCTAGCGGGGGGGTGGATGAGCAGTTCTTC. It codes for CASSLSSGGVDEQFF. The full variable domain, completed using reference TRBV11-2 and TRBJ2-1, is EAGVAQSPRYKIIEKRQSVAFWCNPISGHATLYWYQQILGQGPKLLIQFQNNGVVDDSQLPKDRFSAERLKGVDSTLKIQPAKLEDSAVYLCASSLSSGGVDEQFFGPGTRLTVL.